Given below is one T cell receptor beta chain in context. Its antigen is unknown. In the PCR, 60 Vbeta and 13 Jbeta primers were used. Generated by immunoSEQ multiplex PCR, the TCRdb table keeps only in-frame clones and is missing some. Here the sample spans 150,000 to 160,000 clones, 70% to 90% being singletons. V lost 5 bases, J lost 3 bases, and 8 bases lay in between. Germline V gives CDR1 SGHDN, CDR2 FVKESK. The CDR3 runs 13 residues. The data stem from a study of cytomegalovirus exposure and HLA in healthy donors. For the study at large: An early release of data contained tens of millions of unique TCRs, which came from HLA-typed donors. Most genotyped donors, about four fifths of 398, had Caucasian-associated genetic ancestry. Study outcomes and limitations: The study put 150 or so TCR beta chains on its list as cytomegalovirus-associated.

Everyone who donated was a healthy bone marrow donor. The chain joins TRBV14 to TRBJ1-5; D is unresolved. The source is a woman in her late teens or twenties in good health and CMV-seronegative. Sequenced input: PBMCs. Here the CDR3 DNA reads TGTGCCAGCAGCGTCGGTTTCAATCAGCCCCAGCATTTT. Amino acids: CASSVGFNQPQHF.